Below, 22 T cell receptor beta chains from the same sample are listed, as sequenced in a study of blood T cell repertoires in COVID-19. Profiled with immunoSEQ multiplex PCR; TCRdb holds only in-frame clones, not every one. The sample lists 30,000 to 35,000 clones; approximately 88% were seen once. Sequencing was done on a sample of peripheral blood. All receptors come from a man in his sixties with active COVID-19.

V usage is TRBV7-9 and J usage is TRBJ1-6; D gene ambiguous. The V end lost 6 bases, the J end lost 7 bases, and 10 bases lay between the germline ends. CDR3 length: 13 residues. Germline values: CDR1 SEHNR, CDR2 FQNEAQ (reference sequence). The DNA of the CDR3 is TGTGCCAGCAGTCGGGAGGCGAATTCACCCCTCCACTTT. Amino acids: CASSREANSPLHF. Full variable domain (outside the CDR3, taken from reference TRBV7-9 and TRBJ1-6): DTGVSQNPRHKITKRGQNVTFRCDPISEHNRLYWYRQTLGQGPEFLTYFQNEAQLEKSRLLSDRFSAERPKGSFSTLEIQRTEQGDSAMYLCASSREANSPLHFGNGTRLTVT.

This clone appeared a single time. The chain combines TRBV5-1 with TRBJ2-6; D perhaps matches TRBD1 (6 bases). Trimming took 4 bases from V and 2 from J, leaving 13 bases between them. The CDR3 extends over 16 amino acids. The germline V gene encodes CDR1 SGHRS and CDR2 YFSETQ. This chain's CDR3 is CASSTPEGAGANVLTF. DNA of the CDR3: TGCGCCAGCAGCACCCCCGAGGGGGCTGGGGCCAACGTCCTGACTTTC.

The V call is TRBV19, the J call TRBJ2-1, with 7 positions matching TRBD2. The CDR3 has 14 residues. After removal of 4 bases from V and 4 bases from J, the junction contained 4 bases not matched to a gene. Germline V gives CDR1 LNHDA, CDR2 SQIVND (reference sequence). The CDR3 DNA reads TGTGCCAGTAGTAGGGAGGGACTATACAATGAGCAGTTCTTC. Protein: CASSREGLYNEQFF.

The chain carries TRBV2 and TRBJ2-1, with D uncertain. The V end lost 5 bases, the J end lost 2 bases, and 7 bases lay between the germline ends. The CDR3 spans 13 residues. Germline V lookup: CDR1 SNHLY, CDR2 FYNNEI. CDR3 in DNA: TGTGCCAGCAGTATCGCTACCTACAATGAGCAGTTCTTC. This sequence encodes CASSIATYNEQFF.

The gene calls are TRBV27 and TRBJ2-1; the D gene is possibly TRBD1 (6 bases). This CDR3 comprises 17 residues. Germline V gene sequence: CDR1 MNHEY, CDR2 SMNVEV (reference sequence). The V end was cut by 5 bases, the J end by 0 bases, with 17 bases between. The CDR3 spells CASSRLGQRSSYNEQFF. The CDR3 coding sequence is TGTGCCAGCAGTCGACTCGGACAGAGGAGCTCCTACAATGAGCAGTTCTTC.

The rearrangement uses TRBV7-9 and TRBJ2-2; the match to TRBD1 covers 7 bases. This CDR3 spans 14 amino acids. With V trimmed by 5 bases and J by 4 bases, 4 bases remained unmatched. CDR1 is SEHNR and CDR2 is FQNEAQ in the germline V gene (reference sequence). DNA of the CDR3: TGTGCCAGCAGCCACAGGGGTCTCACCGGGGAGCTGTTTTTT. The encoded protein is CASSHRGLTGELFF.

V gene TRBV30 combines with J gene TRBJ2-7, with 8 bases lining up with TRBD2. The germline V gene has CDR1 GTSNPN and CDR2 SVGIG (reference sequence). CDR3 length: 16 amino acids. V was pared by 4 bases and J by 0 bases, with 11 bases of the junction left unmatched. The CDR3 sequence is CAWIPAGVPLSYEQYF. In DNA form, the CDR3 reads TGTGCCTGGATACCAGCGGGGGTCCCTCTCTCCTACGAGCAGTACTTC. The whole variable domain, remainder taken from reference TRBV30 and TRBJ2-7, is SQTIHQWPATLVQPVGSPLSLECTVEGTSNPNLYWYRQAAGRGLQLLFYSVGIGQISSEVPQNLSASRPQDRQFILSSKKLLLSDSGFYLCAWIPAGVPLSYEQYFGPGTRLTVT.

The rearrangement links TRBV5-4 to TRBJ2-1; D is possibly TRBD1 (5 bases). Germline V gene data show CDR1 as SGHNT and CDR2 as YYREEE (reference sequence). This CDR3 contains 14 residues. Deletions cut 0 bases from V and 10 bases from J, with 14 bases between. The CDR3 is CASSLAPQGHEQFF. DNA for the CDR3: TGTGCCAGCAGCTTGGCCCCGCAGGGCCACGAGCAGTTCTTC.

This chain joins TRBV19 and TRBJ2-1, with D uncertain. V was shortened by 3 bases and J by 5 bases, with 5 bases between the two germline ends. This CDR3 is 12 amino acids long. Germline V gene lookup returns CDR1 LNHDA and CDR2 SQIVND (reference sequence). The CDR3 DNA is TGTGCCAGTAGTATGAGTGACAATGAGCAGTTCTTC. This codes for CASSMSDNEQFF.

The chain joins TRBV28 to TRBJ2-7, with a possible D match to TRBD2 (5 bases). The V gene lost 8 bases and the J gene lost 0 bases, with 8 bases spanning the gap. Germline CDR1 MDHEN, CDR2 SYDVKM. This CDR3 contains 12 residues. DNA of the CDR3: TGTGCCAGCGGGAGAGGCTCCTACGAGCAGTACTTC. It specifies CASGRGSYEQYF. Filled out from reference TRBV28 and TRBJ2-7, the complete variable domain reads DVKVTQSSRYLVKRTGEKVFLECVQDMDHENMFWYRQDPGLGLRLIYFSYDVKMKEKGDIPEGYSVSREKKERFSLILESASTNQTSMYLCASGRGSYEQYFGPGTRLTVT.

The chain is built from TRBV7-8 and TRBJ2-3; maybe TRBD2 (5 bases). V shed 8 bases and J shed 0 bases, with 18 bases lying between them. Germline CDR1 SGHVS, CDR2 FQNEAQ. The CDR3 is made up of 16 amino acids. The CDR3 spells CASHRTPRESTDTQYF. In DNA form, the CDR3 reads TGTGCCAGCCATCGTACCCCACGGGAAAGCACAGATACGCAGTATTTT.

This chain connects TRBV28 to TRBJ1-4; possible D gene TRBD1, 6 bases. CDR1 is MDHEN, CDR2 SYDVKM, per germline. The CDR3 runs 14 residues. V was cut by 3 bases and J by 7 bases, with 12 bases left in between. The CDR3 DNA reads TGTGCCAGCAGTTTGCAGGGGAGGGGTGAAAAACTGTTTTTT. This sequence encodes CASSLQGRGEKLFF.

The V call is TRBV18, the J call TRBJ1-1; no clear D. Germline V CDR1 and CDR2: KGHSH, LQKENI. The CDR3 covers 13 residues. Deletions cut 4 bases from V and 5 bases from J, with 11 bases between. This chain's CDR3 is CASSLRTTTEAFF. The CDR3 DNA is TGTGCCAGCTCACTACGGACTACAACTGAAGCTTTCTTT.

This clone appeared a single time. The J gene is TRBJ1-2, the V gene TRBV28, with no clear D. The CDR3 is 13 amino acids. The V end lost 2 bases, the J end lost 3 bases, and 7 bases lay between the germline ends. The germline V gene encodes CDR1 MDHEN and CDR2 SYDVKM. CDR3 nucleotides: TGTGCCAGCAGTTTAAGCACAGACTATGGCTACACCTTC. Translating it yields CASSLSTDYGYTF.

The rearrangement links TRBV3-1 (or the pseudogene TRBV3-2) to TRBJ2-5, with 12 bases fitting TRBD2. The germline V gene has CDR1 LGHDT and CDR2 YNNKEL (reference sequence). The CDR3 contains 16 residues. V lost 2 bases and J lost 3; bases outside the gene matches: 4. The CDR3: CASSQNRLAGEETQYF. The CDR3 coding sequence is TGTGCCAGCAGCCAAAATCGACTAGCGGGAGAAGAGACCCAGTACTTC.

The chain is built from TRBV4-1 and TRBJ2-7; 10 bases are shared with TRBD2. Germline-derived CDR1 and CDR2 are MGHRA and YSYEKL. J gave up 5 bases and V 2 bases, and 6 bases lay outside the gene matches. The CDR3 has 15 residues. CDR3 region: CASSQFALAGDEQYF. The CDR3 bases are TGCGCCAGCAGCCAATTCGCGCTAGCGGGAGACGAGCAGTACTTC.

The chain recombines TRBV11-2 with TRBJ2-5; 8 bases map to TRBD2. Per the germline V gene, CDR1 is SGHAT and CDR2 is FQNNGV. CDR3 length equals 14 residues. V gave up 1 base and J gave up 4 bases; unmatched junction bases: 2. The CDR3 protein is CASSLAGGGETQYF. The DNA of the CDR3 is TGTGCCAGCAGCTTAGCGGGGGGGGGAGAGACCCAGTACTTC.

The CDR3 region is CASRPGLAGVYEQYF. The CDR3 coding sequence is TGTGCCAGCAGACCAGGACTAGCGGGAGTCTACGAGCAGTACTTC. V is TRBV28 and J is TRBJ2-7, with 13 bases identical to TRBD2. V dropped 6 bases and J dropped 3; count of bases not matched to a gene: 5. The CDR3 loop spans 15 amino acids. CDR1 is MDHEN and CDR2 is SYDVKM in the germline V gene.

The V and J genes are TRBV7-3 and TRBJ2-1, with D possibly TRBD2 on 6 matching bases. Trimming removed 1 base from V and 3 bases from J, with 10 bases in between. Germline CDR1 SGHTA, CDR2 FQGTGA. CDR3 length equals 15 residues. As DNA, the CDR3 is TGTGCCAGCAGCTTAAGCGGGAACGACTACAATGAGCAGTTCTTC. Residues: CASSLSGNDYNEQFF.

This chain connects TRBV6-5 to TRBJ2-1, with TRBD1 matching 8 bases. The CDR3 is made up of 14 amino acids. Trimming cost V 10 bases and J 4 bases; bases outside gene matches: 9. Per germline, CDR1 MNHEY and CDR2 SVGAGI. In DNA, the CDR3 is TGTGCCATCGTGGGGACAGGACTTTACAATGAGCAGTTCTTC. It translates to CAIVGTGLYNEQFF.

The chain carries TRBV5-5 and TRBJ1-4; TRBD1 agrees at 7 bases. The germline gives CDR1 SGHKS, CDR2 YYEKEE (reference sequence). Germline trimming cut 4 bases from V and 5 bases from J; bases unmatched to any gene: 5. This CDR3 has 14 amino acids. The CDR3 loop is CASSPGTVNEKLFF. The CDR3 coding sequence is TGTGCCAGCAGCCCCGGGACAGTGAATGAAAAACTGTTTTTT.

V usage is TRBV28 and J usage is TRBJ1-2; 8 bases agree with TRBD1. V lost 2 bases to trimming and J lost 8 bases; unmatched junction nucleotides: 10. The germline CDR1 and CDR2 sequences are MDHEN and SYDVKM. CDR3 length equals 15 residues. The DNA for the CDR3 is TGTGCCAGCAGTTTACTTTTAGACAGGGGTTACGGCTACACCTTC. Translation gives CASSLLLDRGYGYTF.